This T cell receptor (beta chain) emerged from a study of T cell clones after liver transplantation. This CDR3 has 14 residues. Germline CDR1 reads MDHEN; CDR2 reads SYDVKM. Trimming took 5 bases from V and 4 from J; bases not matched to a gene: 3. Study outcomes and limitations: Small, mixed patient groups and varying post-transplant times limit these conclusions.

Assay used: immunoSEQ multiplex PCR; TCRdb lists only in-frame clones, some missing. The sample carries some 59,000 clones, 70% to 75% recorded once. In this sample, this clone is medium-sized. The antigen is not known. The source was CD4+ T cells from blood, collected at the 22-month timepoint. The genes are TRBV28 and TRBJ1-1; 11 nucleotides line up with TRBD1. The source is a human patient who received a liver transplant. Some T cells may have originated in the graft donor. The CDR3 sequence is CASSPGTGGTEAFF. Here the CDR3 DNA reads TGTGCCAGCAGTCCGGGGACAGGGGGCACTGAAGCTTTCTTT.